At least ten counts were recorded for the clone carrying this TCR beta chain. A read error may produce the germline difference seen at one junction end. Per the germline V gene, CDR1 is GTSNPN and CDR2 is SVGIG (reference sequence). The CDR3 is 16 amino acids. The data were obtained in a study of early T cells in non-severe SARS-CoV-2 infection. As for the study in general: It was bulk RNA from unsorted whole blood that was sequenced, and the chains were unpaired.

cDNA molecules, individually, were tagged with unique molecular identifiers. TCRdb itself ran the 5' RACE reads through MiXCR, one entry per CDR3 protein. The sample gives about 11,000 distinct CDR3 sequences, around 5% of which show up once; 9.9% is in the top ten. This chain uses TRBV30 with TRBJ1-3; a possible D gene is TRBD1 (6 bases). The sample consisted of whole blood. This TCR was sampled from an adult who was a healthcare worker with PCR-confirmed SARS-CoV-2 infection or an uninfected control (not recorded which). The CDR3, as DNA: TGTGCCTGGAGTGGGGGAGGGGGTCGCTCTGAAAACACCATATATTTT. This gives the protein CAWSGGGGRSENTIYF.